The 19 T cell receptor beta chains in this list originate from one sample, sequenced in a study of blood T cell repertoires in COVID-19. Method: immunoSEQ multiplex PCR; TCRdb's copy keeps in-frame clones and lacks some. This table has approximately 400,000 clones, 88% appearing once. The source material was PBMCs or T cells enriched from blood (not recorded which). The receptors here all came from a woman between 18 and 29 years old who had recovered from COVID-19.

This chain connects TRBV18 to TRBJ1-2, with 8 bases identical to TRBD1. Losses at the gene ends were 3 bases for V and 5 bases for J; bases not matched to a gene: 17. Germline CDR1 reads KGHSH; CDR2 reads LQKENI. The CDR3 totals 18 residues. The CDR3 bases are TGTGCCAGCTCACCGAGGGGACAGGTTCGTGGGTATATGTATGGCTACACCTTC. Protein sequence: CASSPRGQVRGYMYGYTF.

V and J are TRBV6-5 and TRBJ1-1; D is perhaps TRBD1 (5 bases). Trimming pared 8 bases from V and 2 bases from J, leaving 9 bases between. The length of the CDR3 is 12 residues. Germline V gene sequence: CDR1 MNHEY, CDR2 SVGAGI. CDR3 sequence: CASSDRNTEAFF. CDR3 in DNA: TGTGCCAGCTCAGACAGAAACACTGAAGCTTTCTTT.

The rearrangement joins TRBV24-1 to TRBJ2-1, with 9 bases aligning to TRBD2. The V segment lost 2 bases and the J segment 8 bases; nucleotides outside the gene matches: 9. This CDR3 region has 16 residues. In germline, CDR1 is KGHDR, CDR2 SFDVKD. The DNA of the CDR3 is TGTGCCACCAGTGATTCGAGCGGGGGGATCTGGGATGAGCAGTTCTTC. Residues: CATSDSSGGIWDEQFF.

In the case of this clone: At one of its ends the junction is not consistent with the germline gene, which may arise from a read error. This rearrangement joins TRBV6-5 to TRBJ1-2; no definite D call. Germline V gene sequence: CDR1 MNHEY, CDR2 SVGAGI. The CDR3 is 13 residues long. The CDR3 region is CAGRKAENYGYTF. CDR3 nucleotide sequence: TGTGCCGGCAGAAAGGCGGAAAACTATGGCTACACCTTC.

This clone was observed once. The chain joins TRBV9 to TRBJ2-1; TRBD2 agrees at 13 bases. J was trimmed by 9 bases and V by 4 bases; bases with no gene match: 7. The CDR3 has 15 residues. Germline CDR1 SGDLS, CDR2 YYNGEE. This CDR3 reads CASSTTSGGVLEQFF. The CDR3 bases are TGTGCCAGCAGCACCACTAGCGGGGGGGTTCTTGAGCAGTTCTTC.

The chain recombines TRBV5-1 with TRBJ2-3, with 7 bases matching TRBD2. CDR1 SGHRS and CDR2 YFSETQ come from the germline V gene. This CDR3 has 15 residues. V was pared by 3 bases and J by 5 bases, with 9 bases of the junction left unmatched. DNA of the CDR3: TGCGCCAGCAGCTCAGTTGGGGGGGAAGGAGATACGCAGTATTTT. Residues: CASSSVGGEGDTQYF.

Notes on this clone: The sample holds other DNA sequences that translate to the same CDR3. V usage is TRBV12-3 or TRBV12-4 and J usage is TRBJ1-3, with a possible D match to TRBD1 (6 bases). Trimming took 3 bases from V and 3 from J, leaving 6 bases between them. CDR3 length equals 13 residues. CDR3 protein: CASSFRGGNTIYF. The CDR3 nucleotides are TGTGCCAGCAGTTTCAGGGGTGGAAACACCATATATTTT.

The chain uses TRBV11-2 and TRBJ1-4; 8 bases line up with TRBD1. The V and J ends lost 6 bases and 3 bases, in that order; junction bases with no gene match: 6. Germline V gene sequence: CDR1 SGHAT, CDR2 FQNNGV. CDR3 length: 15 residues. CDR3 DNA sequence: TGTGCCAGCAGATCAAGGACAGGGCCTAATGAAAAACTGTTTTTT. Translation: CASRSRTGPNEKLFF.

The V call is TRBV6-5, the J call TRBJ2-7; 8 bases match TRBD1. Trimming cost V 7 bases and J 2 bases; bases outside gene matches: 7. The germline CDR1 and CDR2 sequences are MNHEY and SVGAGI. The CDR3 runs to 14 residues. The CDR3, as DNA: TGTGCCAGCACCAAAGAACAGGGGGCCTACGAGCAGTACTTC. Protein sequence: CASTKEQGAYEQYF.

V is TRBV19 and J is TRBJ1-2; D gene unclear. Germline V gene lookup returns CDR1 LNHDA and CDR2 SQIVND (reference sequence). Trimming took off 0 bases at V and 5 bases at J, with 10 bases between the two ends. The length of the CDR3 is 14 residues. CDR3 sequence: CASSIESGRYGYTF. In DNA form, the CDR3 reads TGTGCCAGTAGTATAGAATCTGGCCGATATGGCTACACCTTC. Based on the CDR3 plus reference TRBV19 and TRBJ1-2, the full variable domain is DGGITQSPKYLFRKEGQNVTLSCEQNLNHDAMYWYRQDPGQGLRLIYYSQIVNDFQKGDIAEGYSVSREKKESFPLTVTSAQKNPTAFYLCASSIESGRYGYTFGSGTRLTVV.

This chain joins TRBV4-1 and TRBJ1-2; 7 nucleotides line up with TRBD1. Germline V gene data show CDR1 as MGHRA and CDR2 as YSYEKL. Trimming removed 4 bases from V and 7 bases from J; junction bases left unmatched: 12. The CDR3 extends over 15 amino acids. The CDR3 loop is CASSRGTADWRGYTF. The CDR3 nucleotides read TGCGCCAGCAGCCGAGGGACAGCTGACTGGCGTGGCTACACCTTC.

V gene TRBV12-3 or TRBV12-4 combines with J gene TRBJ2-5; D is ambiguous. Trimming took off 2 bases at V and 5 bases at J, with 6 bases between the two ends. This CDR3 contains 12 residues. The CDR3 coding sequence is TGTGCCAGCAGTTTAAGTGCGGAGACCCAGTACTTC. Translating gives CASSLSAETQYF.

This chain uses TRBV19 with TRBJ1-4, with TRBD1 as a possible D gene (5 bases). The germline V gene encodes CDR1 LNHDA and CDR2 SQIVND (reference sequence). Trimming stripped 4 bases from V and 5 bases from J, with 11 bases between. This CDR3 region has 14 residues. The CDR3 here is CASSNRDWNEKLFF. DNA of the CDR3: TGTGCCAGTAGTAATAGGGACTGGAATGAAAAACTGTTTTTT. The full variable domain, its missing parts supplied by reference TRBV19 and TRBJ1-4, is DGGITQSPKYLFRKEGQNVTLSCEQNLNHDAMYWYRQDPGQGLRLIYYSQIVNDFQKGDIAEGYSVSREKKESFPLTVTSAQKNPTAFYLCASSNRDWNEKLFFGSGTQLSVL.

The V call is TRBV27, the J call TRBJ1-1, with 7 bases lining up with TRBD1. Trimming removed 3 bases from V and 1 base from J; junction bases left unmatched: 2. The CDR3 length is 14 residues. From germline, CDR1 is MNHEY and CDR2 SMNVEV (reference sequence). This CDR3 is CASSFGTANTEAFF. The CDR3 DNA is TGTGCCAGCAGTTTCGGGACAGCGAACACTGAAGCTTTCTTT.

This clone has a single count. The rearrangement uses TRBV6-5 and TRBJ1-1, with 9 nucleotides matching TRBD1. This CDR3 spans 14 amino acids. Germline V CDR1 and CDR2: MNHEY, SVGAGI. The junction had 9 bases not matched to a gene; V was cut back by 8 bases and J by 5 bases. This CDR3 is CASRNRGRVTEAFF. The DNA for the CDR3 is TGTGCCAGCCGAAACAGGGGGCGGGTGACTGAAGCTTTCTTT.

This chain joins TRBV18 and TRBJ2-2; D might be TRBD1 (5 bases). Germline CDR1 is KGHSH and CDR2 is LQKENI. The CDR3 covers 15 residues. V shed 3 bases and J shed 3 bases, with 11 bases lying between them. This chain's CDR3 is CASSPLDTYTGELFF. CDR3 coding DNA: TGTGCCAGCTCACCGCTGGACACTTACACCGGGGAGCTGTTTTTT.

This clone is a singleton in its sample. For the CDR3, the DNA is TGTGCCTGGGTTAGAGGGTCCTCCTACAATGAGCAGTTCTTC. As protein: CAWVRGSSYNEQFF. The chain joins TRBV30 to TRBJ2-1; perhaps TRBD2 as D (5 bases). Trimming removed 5 bases from V and 0 bases from J, with 11 bases in between. Germline loops: CDR1 GTSNPN, CDR2 SVGIG (reference sequence). The CDR3 is made up of 14 amino acids. The full variable domain, completed using reference TRBV30 and TRBJ2-1, is SQTIHQWPATLVQPVGSPLSLECTVEGTSNPNLYWYRQAAGRGLQLLFYSVGIGQISSEVPQNLSASRPQDRQFILSSKKLLLSDSGFYLCAWVRGSSYNEQFFGPGTRLTVL.

V usage is TRBV15 and J usage is TRBJ2-5, with D perhaps matching TRBD1 (5 bases). The germline V gene encodes CDR1 LNHNV and CDR2 YYDKDF (reference sequence). The CDR3 totals 13 residues. The V gene lost 6 bases and the J gene lost 10 bases, with 18 bases spanning the gap. CDR3 nucleotides: TGTGCCACCAGGGGCAGGGCTAAGAGAGGCCAGTACTTC. Protein sequence: CATRGRAKRGQYF.

This chain joins TRBV7-2 and TRBJ2-3; unclear D gene. From germline, CDR1 is SGHTA and CDR2 FQGNSA. Between the trimmed V and J ends, which lost 4 bases and 1 base, there was a span of 12 bases. The CDR3 is 15 residues long. The DNA of the CDR3 is TGTGCCAGCAGCTGGAGACCCAGCCGCACAGATACGCAGTATTTT. It encodes CASSWRPSRTDTQYF.